The sequence of this T cell receptor (beta chain) was determined in a study of blood T cell repertoires in COVID-19. Study-wide background: From T cells, B-cell-depleted T cells, or PBMCs came the material, which was cDNA or gDNA.

Clones were sequenced by immunoSEQ multiplex PCR, and TCRdb holds only the in-frame ones, with some missing. The sample lists about 45,000 clones, around four fifths occurring once. Germline-derived CDR1 and CDR2 are SGHTA and FQGNSA. There are 14 residues in the CDR3. J gave up 5 bases and V 1 base, and 4 bases lay outside the gene matches. Input material: peripheral blood. The clonotype was recovered from a woman of 80 years or more with acute or convalescent COVID-19. The gene calls are TRBV7-2 and TRBJ1-2; 7 bases align to TRBD1. The CDR3 sequence is CASSLGGTAYGYTF. The CDR3 coding sequence is TGTGCCAGCAGCTTAGGGGGGACAGCATATGGCTACACCTTC.